This T cell receptor (beta chain) derives from a study of CD8 T cells in Susac syndrome. Reverse transcription of roughly 0.5 to 1 ug RNA was carried out with random hexamers. In TCRdb, the immunoSEQ multiplex PCR reads were re-called with MiXCR into one record per CDR3 protein. The table records around 95,000 distinct CDR3 sequences, nearly 97% of them present only once. The CDR3 is 12 amino acids. V lost 6 bases to trimming and J lost 8 bases; unmatched junction nucleotides: 5. CDR1 is LGHDT, CDR2 YNNKEL, per germline (reference sequence). The rearrangement joins TRBV3-1 to TRBJ1-2; 8 nucleotides align to TRBD1. This sequence originates from a human donor with Susac syndrome. The sequencing sample was made of CD8+ T cells from PBMCs. The CDR3, as DNA: TGTGCCAGCAGACAGGGGGATGGCGGCTACACCTTC. Translation: CASRQGDGGYTF.